These 14 T cell receptor beta chains were all obtained from the same sample, sequenced in a study of OX40 agonist ivuxolimab in advanced cancers. Method: immunoSEQ multiplex PCR; TCRdb's copy keeps in-frame clones and lacks some. The table shows approximately 50,000 clones, with over 90% occurring only once. The sequencing used CD4+ or CD8+ T cells sorted from blood, collected in a trial of the OX40 agonist ivuxolimab. These receptor sequences come from an adult with an advanced solid tumor such as melanoma, head and neck, liver or kidney cancer.

The chain is built from TRBV29-1 and TRBJ2-7; D not resolved. CDR1 is SQVTM and CDR2 is ANQGSEA in the germline V gene. V was cut by 5 bases and J by 3 bases, with 5 bases left in between. The CDR3 contains 10 residues. The CDR3 sequence: CSVLDYEQYF. CDR3 DNA: TGCAGCGTTCTCGACTACGAGCAGTACTTC.

The chain has TRBV13 and TRBJ2-1, with 13 bases fitting TRBD2. This CDR3 has 16 amino acids. V gave up 4 bases and J gave up 8 bases; unmatched junction bases: 8. Germline loops: CDR1 PRHDT, CDR2 FYEKMQ (reference sequence). The CDR3 DNA is TGTGCCAGCAGCTACGCCGGGACTAGCGGGATTTATGAGCAGTTCTTC. It translates to CASSYAGTSGIYEQFF.

Within the sample, this clone is medium-sized (0.01 to 0.1%). This chain links TRBV4-2 with TRBJ2-7; TRBD1 agrees at 8 bases. V lost 0 bases, J lost 0 bases, and 4 bases stayed unmatched. The CDR3 is 16 residues long. The germline CDR1 and CDR2 sequences are LGHNA and YNFKEQ. The CDR3 loop is CASSQDGTGGSYEQYF. The CDR3 nucleotides are TGTGCCAGCAGCCAAGACGGTACAGGGGGCTCCTACGAGCAGTACTTC.

This clone was observed a single time. J is TRBJ2-1 and V is TRBV15; TRBD2 aligns across 12 bases. From germline, CDR1 is LNHNV and CDR2 YYDKDF (reference sequence). With V trimmed by 5 bases and J by 4 bases, 6 bases remained unmatched. The CDR3 has 16 amino acids. The CDR3 loop is CATSSWTSGKYNEQFF. As DNA, the CDR3 is TGTGCCACCAGCTCCTGGACTAGCGGGAAATACAATGAGCAGTTCTTC.

The chain recombines TRBV6-5 with TRBJ2-7; D is perhaps TRBD2 (5 bases). The CDR3 covers 12 residues. Germline-derived CDR1 and CDR2 are MNHEY and SVGAGI. V shed 9 bases and J shed 3 bases, with 12 bases lying between them. The chain's CDR3 is CASQDDYYEQYF. CDR3 bases: TGTGCCAGTCAGGACGACTACTACGAGCAGTACTTC.

The chain links TRBV27 to TRBJ1-1; the match to TRBD1 covers 9 bases. The CDR3 runs 15 residues. Trimming removed 3 bases from V and 5 bases from J; junction bases left unmatched: 7. Looked up from germline, CDR1 is MNHEY and CDR2 is SMNVEV (reference sequence). CDR3 protein: CASSLGWTGETEAFF. CDR3 bases: TGTGCCAGCAGTTTGGGGTGGACAGGGGAGACTGAAGCTTTCTTT.

V gene TRBV27 combines with J gene TRBJ2-5; D is undetermined. The CDR3 consists of 11 residues. The germline CDR1 and CDR2 sequences are MNHEY and SMNVEV (reference sequence). DNA for the CDR3: TGTACTACCTTTGGCGGTGAGACCCAGTACTTC. Amino acids: CTTFGGETQYF.

The chain combines TRBV28 with TRBJ2-3; 8 bases are a match to TRBD2. Unmatched junction bases numbered 5, after V lost 3 bases and J lost 3 bases. Per the germline V gene, CDR1 is MDHEN and CDR2 is SYDVKM. CDR3 size: 15 residues. CDR3 sequence: CASSFQAGVTDTQYF. The CDR3 nucleotides read TGTGCCAGCAGTTTTCAAGCGGGAGTAACAGATACGCAGTATTTT.

The V gene is TRBV11-2, the J gene TRBJ2-3; 11 bases line up with TRBD2. The V gene end was trimmed by 5 bases and the J gene end by 5 bases; junction bases not matched to a gene: 9. The germline gives CDR1 SGHAT, CDR2 FQNNGV. The CDR3 has 16 residues. CDR3 in amino acids: CASSPRTSGSEDTQYF. In nucleotides, the CDR3 is TGTGCCAGCAGCCCGCGGACTAGCGGGTCGGAAGATACGCAGTATTTT.

J is TRBJ1-2 and V is TRBV5-6; 10 bases fit TRBD1. Germline CDR1 and CDR2: SGHDT and YYEEEE. The CDR3 has 16 residues. After removal of 6 bases from V and 5 bases from J, the junction contained 13 bases not matched to a gene. This chain's CDR3 is CASTSMTGGFYYGYTF. The CDR3 nucleotides are TGTGCCAGCACCTCAATGACAGGGGGCTTTTATTATGGCTACACCTTC.

Turning to this clone: The junction and the germline gene differ at one end; a read error may be behind it. The J gene is TRBJ2-2, the V gene TRBV7-6; the match to TRBD2 covers 10 bases. CDR1 and CDR2 from the germline V gene are SGHVS and FNYEAQ. The CDR3 has 16 amino acids. This CDR3 reads CASSFLAGENPGELFF. DNA of the CDR3: TGTGCCAGCAGCTTCCTAGCGGGAGAGAACCCCGGGGAGCTGTTTTTT. The whole variable domain, remainder taken from reference TRBV7-6 and TRBJ2-2, is GAGVSQSPRYKVTKRGQDVALRCDPISGHVSLYWYRQALGQGPEFLTYFNYEAQQDKSGLPNDRFSAERPEGSISTLTIQRTEQRDSAMYRCASSFLAGENPGELFFGEGSRLTVL.

This chain's CDR3 is CASSPTPDRSYEQYF. The CDR3 DNA is TGTGCCAGCAGCCCTACCCCCGACAGGTCCTACGAGCAGTACTTC. The rearrangement links TRBV6-5 to TRBJ2-7; possible D gene TRBD1, 6 bases. Trimming removed 6 bases from V and 1 base from J, with 16 bases in between. The germline V gene has CDR1 MNHEY and CDR2 SVGAGI. This CDR3 has 15 residues.

This clone appeared a single time. Because the CDR3's place on the DNA is in doubt, the DNA is left out and the CDR3 is given as listed by TCRdb. This chain joins TRBV28 and TRBJ2-3; the D segment call TRBD2 is taken from the table without a DNA check. The CDR3 contains 16 residues when both ends are counted. Germline CDR1 and CDR2: MDHEN and SYDVKM. The CDR3: CASSLSLREGWDTQYF.

CDR3 DNA sequence: TGTGCCAGCAGTTTCGTTTTCCCAGGGTCACATTTAGTAATAACTAATGAAAAACTGTTTTTT. Encoded protein: CASSFVFPGSHLVITNEKLFF. The rearrangement uses TRBV28 and TRBJ1-4, with TRBD1 as a possible D gene (5 bases). The germline gives CDR1 MDHEN, CDR2 SYDVKM. CDR3 length: 21 amino acids. V lost 3 bases and J 1 base, leaving 27 bases between the germline ends.